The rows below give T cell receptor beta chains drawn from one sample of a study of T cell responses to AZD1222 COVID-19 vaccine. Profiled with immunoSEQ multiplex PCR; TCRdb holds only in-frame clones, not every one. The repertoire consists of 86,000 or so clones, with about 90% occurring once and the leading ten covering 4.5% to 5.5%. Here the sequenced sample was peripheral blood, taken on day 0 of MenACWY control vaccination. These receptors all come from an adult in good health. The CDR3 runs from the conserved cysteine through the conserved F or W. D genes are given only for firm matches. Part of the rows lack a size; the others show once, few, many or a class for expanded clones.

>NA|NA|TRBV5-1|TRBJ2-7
TGCGCCAGCAGCTTGGCTAGTCTAGTCACCCACGAGCAGTACTTC
CASSLASLVTHEQYF
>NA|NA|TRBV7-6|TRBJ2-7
TGTGCCAGCAGCTTAGCGAACGAGCAGTACTTC
CASSLANEQYF
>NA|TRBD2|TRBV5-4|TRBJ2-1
TGTGCCAGCAGCTTCACTAGCGGTGGGGAGCAGTTCTTC
CASSFTSGGEQFF
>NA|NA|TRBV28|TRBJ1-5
TGTGCCAGCAGTTTCGTCGGCAGCAGCAATCAGCCCCAGCATTTT
CASSFVGSSNQPQHF
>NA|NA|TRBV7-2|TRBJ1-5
TGTGCCAGCAGCTCGAACAATCAGCCCCAGCATTTT
CASSSNNQPQHF
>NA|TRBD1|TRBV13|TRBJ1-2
TGTGCCAGCAGCTTAGAGGCGTCATATGGACAGGGTGTTCAATATGGCTACACCTTC
CASSLEASYGQGVQYGYTF
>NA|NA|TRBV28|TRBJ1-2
TGTGCCAGCAGGGACGGGCACTACACCTTC
CASRDGHYTF
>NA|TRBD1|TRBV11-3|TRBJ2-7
TGTGCCGCAACAGGGGAATTAGCTGACGAGCAGTACTTC
CAATGELADEQYF
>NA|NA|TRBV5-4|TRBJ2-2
TGTGCCAGCAGCCCGTCAGGGGGGGATACCGGGGAGCTGTTTTTT
CASSPSGGDTGELFF
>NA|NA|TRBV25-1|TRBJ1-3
TGTGCCAGCAGAATGGAAAACACCATATATTTT
CASRMENTIYF
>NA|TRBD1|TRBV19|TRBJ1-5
TGTGCCAGTAGTCCAATACAGGGGGGCAATCAGCCCCAGCATTTT
CASSPIQGGNQPQHF
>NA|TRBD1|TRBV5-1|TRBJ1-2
TGCGCCAGCAGCTTGGCCCCTGGGGACAGGGGCTATGGCTACACCTTC
CASSLAPGDRGYGYTF
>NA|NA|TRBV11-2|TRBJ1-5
TGTGCCAGCAGCGGGGACTCCGGACACAATCAGCCCCAGCATTTT
CASSGDSGHNQPQHF
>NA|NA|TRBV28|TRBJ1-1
TGTGCCAGCAGTCGCCGTTTTCGGGGGCGGGGAACTGAAGCTTTCTTT
CASSRRFRGRGTEAFF
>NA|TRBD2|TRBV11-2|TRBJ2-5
TGTGCCAGCAGCCAGCGGACTAGCGGGCAAGAGACCCAGTACTTC
CASSQRTSGQETQYF
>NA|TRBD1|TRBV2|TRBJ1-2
TGTGCCAGCAGTGAACCGGCAGGGGGCATCAAGGACTATGGCTACACCTTC
CASSEPAGGIKDYGYTF
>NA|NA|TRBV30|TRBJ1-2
TGTGCCTGGAGACCGGATGGTCCTGGCTACACCTTC
CAWRPDGPGYTF
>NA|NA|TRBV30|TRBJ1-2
TGTGCCTGGAGTTATGGCTCGGGTTTTAGCGGCTACACCTTC
CAWSYGSGFSGYTF
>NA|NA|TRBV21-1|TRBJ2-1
TGTGCCAGCAACCCCGGGGTTAGGTTCGGCGAGCAGTTCTTC
CASNPGVRFGEQFF
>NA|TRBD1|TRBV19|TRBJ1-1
TGTGCCAGTAGTTCCAGGGGGCGGGGATACAACACTGAAGCTTTCTTT
CASSSRGRGYNTEAFF
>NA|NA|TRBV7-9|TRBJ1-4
TGTGCCAGCAGCCTGTACTTCGGGGAAAAACTGTTTTTT
CASSLYFGEKLFF
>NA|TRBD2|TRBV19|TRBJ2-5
TGTGCCAGTAGTATATTCCTAGCGGGAGGGGAAGAGACCCAGTACTTC
CASSIFLAGGEETQYF
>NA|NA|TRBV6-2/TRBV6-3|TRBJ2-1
TGTGCCAGCAGCCTCGGACTCCACAATGAGCAGTTCTTC
CASSLGLHNEQFF
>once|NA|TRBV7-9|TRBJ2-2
TGTGCCAGCAGCCTTCTTGGGGGGTCGAACACCGGGGAGCTGTTTTTT
CASSLLGGSNTGELFF
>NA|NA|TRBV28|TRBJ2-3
TGTGCCAGCAGTTTGAGCGGGAGCACAGATACGCAGTATTTT
CASSLSGSTDTQYF
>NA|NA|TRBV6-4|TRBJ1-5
TGTGCCAGCAGCGCGACTGCCAATCAGCCCCAGCATTTT
CASSATANQPQHF
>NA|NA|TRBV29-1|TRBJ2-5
TGCAGCGTTGAAGATCCGCATCGTCCCCAAGAGACCCAGTACTTC
CSVEDPHRPQETQYF
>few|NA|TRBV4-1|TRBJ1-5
TGCGCCAGCAGCCAAGGGAATCAGCCCCAGCATTTT
CASSQGNQPQHF
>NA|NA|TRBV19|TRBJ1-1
TGTGCCAGTTGGGGGGGCCCGAACACTGAAGCTTTCTTT
CASWGGPNTEAFF
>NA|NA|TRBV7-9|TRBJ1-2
TGTGCCAGCAGCTTCCTGACAGCTTATGGCTACACCTTC
CASSFLTAYGYTF
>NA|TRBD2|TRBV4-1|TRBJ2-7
TGCGCCAGCAGCCAAGAAGGGAGGGCGAGATTCTACGAGCAGTACTTC
CASSQEGRARFYEQYF
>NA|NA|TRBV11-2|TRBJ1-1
TGTGCCAGCAGCCCCTGGCACCTGAACACTGAAGCTTTCTTT
CASSPWHLNTEAFF
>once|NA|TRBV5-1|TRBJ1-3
TGCGCCAGCAGCAATCCAAGCTCTGGAAACACCATATATTTT
CASSNPSSGNTIYF
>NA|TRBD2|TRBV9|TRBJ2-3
TGTGCCAGCAGCGTAGTAGGGAGCGGGGCCAGCACAGATACGCAGTATTTT
CASSVVGSGASTDTQYF
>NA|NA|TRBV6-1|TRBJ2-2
TGTGCCAGCAGTGAAGCGAACAAGGGGACCGGGGAGCTGTTTTTT
CASSEANKGTGELFF
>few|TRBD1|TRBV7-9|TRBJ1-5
TGTGCCAGCGGCCAGGCCGGGGACAGCTATCAGCCCCAGCATTTT
CASGQAGDSYQPQHF
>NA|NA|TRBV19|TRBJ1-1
TGTGCCAGTATAACAGGGACTGAAGCTTTCTTT
CASITGTEAFF
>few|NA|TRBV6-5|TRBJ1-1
TGTGCCAGCAGTTTGGGTTCAGCCCGGCGGACTGAAGCTTTCTTT
CASSLGSARRTEAFF
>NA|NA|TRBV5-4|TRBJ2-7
TGTGCCAGCAGCTCTCGGGGTGCTTACGAGCAGTACTTC
CASSSRGAYEQYF
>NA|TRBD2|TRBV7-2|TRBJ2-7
TGTGCCAGCAGCTACTCTAGCGGGGCCTACGAGCAGTACTTC
CASSYSSGAYEQYF
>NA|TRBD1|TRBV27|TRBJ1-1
TGTGCCAGCAGCCGCGCAGGGGGCTTCACTGAAGCTTTCTTT
CASSRAGGFTEAFF
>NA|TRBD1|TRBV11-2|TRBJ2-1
TGTGCCAGCAGCTCGGACAGGGACAAAACCGTGGGGTCCTACAATGAGCAGTTCTTC
CASSSDRDKTVGSYNEQFF
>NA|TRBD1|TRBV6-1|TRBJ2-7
TGTGCCAGCAGTGAATCTATGGGACAGGGGAGGCGTCTGACCTACGAGCAGTACTTC
CASSESMGQGRRLTYEQYF